Shown below are 29 T cell receptor beta chains from a single sample sequenced in a study of blood T cell repertoires in COVID-19 (TCRdb year 2020). Library preparation was by the immunoSEQ multiplex PCR assay. TCRdb limited this immuneACCESS table to in-frame rearrangements with V and J called. A share of clones is missing; checked studies link under half to unresolved V genes, and the rest is unexplained. Across this sample there are roughly 300,000 clones, with 80% to 90% seen only once. The top ten constitute about 4% of the sample. Sample: PBMCs or T cells enriched from blood (not recorded which). The receptors here all came from a woman in her thirties or forties with acute COVID-19.

The rearrangement links TRBV7-2 to TRBJ2-7; D uncertain. The germline V gene encodes CDR1 SGHTA and CDR2 FQGNSA. The CDR3 totals 15 residues. Trimming took off 3 bases at V and 6 bases at J, with 18 bases between the two ends. The CDR3 is CASSLWPPERGEQYF. CDR3 nucleotide sequence: TGTGCCAGCAGCTTGTGGCCCCCCGAACGCGGCGAGCAGTACTTC.

V and J are TRBV7-9 and TRBJ2-7; TRBD1 might be the D (5 bases). This CDR3 spans 14 amino acids. V lost 4 bases and J lost 7, with 17 bases in between. Germline V gene data show CDR1 as SEHNR and CDR2 as FQNEAQ (reference sequence). The CDR3 DNA reads as TGTGCCAGCAGCTCGTTCAGGGTCCTGGGGGAGCAGTACTTC. Its translation is CASSSFRVLGEQYF. The full variable domain, rest sourced from reference TRBV7-9 and TRBJ2-7, is DTGVSQNPRHKITKRGQNVTFRCDPISEHNRLYWYRQTLGQGPEFLTYFQNEAQLEKSRLLSDRFSAERPKGSFSTLEIQRTEQGDSAMYLCASSSFRVLGEQYFGPGTRLTVT.

The genes are TRBV9 and TRBJ2-5; D is perhaps TRBD2 (6 bases). Germline V gene lookup returns CDR1 SGDLS and CDR2 YYNGEE. The ends were cut back, 0 bases at V and 4 bases at J, with 13 bases in the middle. The CDR3 is 15 residues long. The CDR3 DNA reads as TGTGCCAGCAGCGTAGAATCGGGGGTTGGAGAGACCCAGTACTTC. Translating gives CASSVESGVGETQYF. The whole variable domain, filled in from reference TRBV9 and TRBJ2-5, reads DSGVTQTPKHLITATGQRVTLRCSPRSGDLSVYWYQQSLDQGLQFLIQYYNGEERAKGNILERFSAQQFPDLHSELNLSSLELGDSALYFCASSVESGVGETQYFGPGTRLLVL.

With respect to this clone: An end of the junction differs from the germline gene, which may be a read error. The chain uses TRBV5-4 and TRBJ2-3; D not resolved. This CDR3 spans 13 amino acids. In germline, CDR1 is SGHNT, CDR2 YYREEE (reference sequence). The CDR3 DNA follows: TGTGCCAGCAGCTTGGAAAGCACCGATACGCAGTATTTT. It codes for CASSLESTDTQYF.

V gene TRBV13 combines with J gene TRBJ2-1, with 13 bases that match TRBD2. The CDR3 contains 15 residues. The germline gives CDR1 PRHDT, CDR2 FYEKMQ (reference sequence). Unmatched junction bases numbered 5, after V lost 5 bases and J lost 7 bases. This CDR3 is CASSTRLAGGNEQFF. CDR3 nucleotide sequence: TGTGCCAGCAGCACAAGACTAGCGGGAGGTAATGAGCAGTTCTTC.

This clone was observed a handful of times. This chain uses TRBV4-2 with TRBJ1-6; D gene uncertain. Trimming removed 2 bases from V and 6 bases from J, with 8 bases in between. Germline V lookup: CDR1 LGHNA, CDR2 YNFKEQ. CDR3 size: 14 residues. The CDR3 spells CASSQPGTNSPLHF. In nucleotides, the CDR3 is TGTGCCAGCAGCCAACCAGGAACTAATTCACCCCTCCACTTT.

This rearrangement joins TRBV7-2 to TRBJ1-1; D is perhaps TRBD1 (6 bases). V lost 2 bases to trimming and J lost 5 bases, with 12 bases between them. Looked up from germline, CDR1 is SGHTA and CDR2 is FQGNSA. The CDR3 loop spans 14 amino acids. CDR3 region: CASSLMRGRTEAFF. CDR3 DNA sequence: TGTGCCAGCAGCTTAATGCGGGGGCGAACTGAAGCTTTCTTT.

The J gene is TRBJ1-3, the V gene TRBV12-3 or TRBV12-4, with unresolved D. The CDR3 has 11 residues. V lost 3 bases, J lost 10 bases, and 7 bases lay in between. CDR3 DNA sequence: TGTGCCAGCAGTTTTTCGTTGACCATATATTTT. Amino acid sequence: CASSFSLTIYF.

In its sample, this clone was seen once. The V and J genes are TRBV10-3 and TRBJ1-6; D is undetermined. The length of the CDR3 is 13 residues. Trimming left V 3 bases short and J 14 bases short, with 14 bases between. Germline CDR1 and CDR2: ENHRY and SYGVKD. The CDR3 sequence: CAISDRGLSALHF. Here the CDR3 DNA reads TGTGCCATCAGTGACCGGGGTTTAAGCGCCCTCCACTTT.

V and J are TRBV2 and TRBJ1-6, with D possibly being TRBD1 (6 bases). Germline V gives CDR1 SNHLY, CDR2 FYNNEI. This CDR3 contains 15 residues. Trimming left V 4 bases short and J 11 bases short, with 18 bases between. The CDR3 sequence: CASSAEGELGPPLHF. The CDR3 DNA follows: TGTGCCAGCAGTGCCGAGGGGGAGTTGGGGCCACCCCTCCACTTT.

The chain carries TRBV19 and TRBJ2-3; D is perhaps TRBD1 (5 bases). This CDR3 contains 15 residues. Trimming left V 3 bases short and J 4 bases short, with 14 bases between. The germline V gene encodes CDR1 LNHDA and CDR2 SQIVND (reference sequence). CDR3 protein: CASSMSGREADTQYF. The CDR3 DNA sequence: TGTGCCAGTAGTATGTCAGGGCGAGAGGCAGATACGCAGTATTTT.

This chain links TRBV5-1 with TRBJ1-5; unclear D gene. Germline V gene data show CDR1 as SGHRS and CDR2 as YFSETQ. V lost 3 bases and J 1 base, leaving 5 bases between the germline ends. CDR3 size: 13 residues. CDR3 loop: CASSWESNQPQHF. CDR3 sequence (DNA): TGCGCCAGCAGCTGGGAGAGCAATCAGCCCCAGCATTTT. Combining the CDR3 with reference TRBV5-1 and TRBJ1-5 gives the whole variable domain KAGVTQTPRYLIKTRGQQVTLSCSPISGHRSVSWYQQTPGQGLQFLFEYFSETQRNKGNFPGRFSGRQFSNSRSEMNVSTLELGDSALYLCASSWESNQPQHFGDGTRLSIL.

The chain is built from TRBV7-2 and TRBJ1-2; TRBD1 is a possible D gene (5 bases). The CDR3 runs 15 residues. The V and J ends lost 2 bases and 6 bases respectively, with 16 bases between them. CDR1 is SGHTA and CDR2 is FQGNSA in the germline V gene. This chain's CDR3 is CASSLIIPLGDGYTF. As DNA, the CDR3 is TGTGCCAGCAGCTTAATCATCCCCCTAGGGGATGGCTACACCTTC.

The CDR3 sequence: CASSLNRAPNSPLHF. As DNA, the CDR3 is TGCGCCAGCAGCTTAAACAGGGCGCCTAATTCACCCCTCCACTTT. The chain is built from TRBV5-1 and TRBJ1-6, with D possibly TRBD1 on 6 matching bases. Germline CDR1 and CDR2: SGHRS and YFSETQ. The CDR3 spans 15 residues. Trimming cost V 2 bases and J 6 bases, with 12 bases left between them.

The rearrangement uses TRBV29-1 and TRBJ2-2; D is unresolved. V was shortened by 4 bases and J by 2 bases, with 5 bases between the two germline ends. CDR1 SQVTM and CDR2 ANQGSEA come from the germline V gene. There are 12 residues in the CDR3. As DNA, the CDR3 is TGCAGCGTTGGTAGAAACACCGGGGAGCTGTTTTTT. It encodes CSVGRNTGELFF.

CDR3 DNA: TGTGCCAGCAGCCAAGACACCTCCGGGGGCACCGGGGAGCTGTTTTTT. This gives the protein CASSQDTSGGTGELFF. V usage is TRBV14 and J usage is TRBJ2-2, with D perhaps matching TRBD2 (6 bases). V lost 0 bases, J lost 4 bases, and 12 bases lay in between. The CDR3 extends over 16 amino acids. Germline assignment: CDR1 SGHDN and CDR2 FVKESK.

The chain joins TRBV28 to TRBJ2-5; a weak D match, TRBD1 (7 bases). From germline, CDR1 is MDHEN and CDR2 SYDVKM. Trimming removed 7 bases from V and 5 bases from J, with 23 bases in between. This CDR3 is built from 16 residues. CDR3: CASTSGGRSIGETQYF. DNA of the CDR3: TGTGCCAGCACCTCAGGGGGGAGATCAATCGGGGAGACCCAGTACTTC.

The gene calls are TRBV5-1 and TRBJ2-1, with 8 bases matching TRBD2. This CDR3 region has 14 residues. V lost 3 bases, J lost 7 bases, and 6 bases stayed unmatched. Germline assignment: CDR1 SGHRS and CDR2 YFSETQ. Written as DNA, the CDR3 is TGCGCCAGCAGCTCCGGGACTAGAGGGAATGAGCAGTTCTTC. Its protein is CASSSGTRGNEQFF.

The chain is built from TRBV25-1 and TRBJ2-5; tentatively, D is TRBD1 (5 bases). V gave up 8 bases and J gave up 9 bases, with 13 bases separating them. The V gene's germline CDR1 is MGHDK and CDR2 SYGVNS. The CDR3 covers 11 residues. CDR3 sequence (DNA): TGTGCCAGCGGCAGGTTAGGGGCCCAGTACTTC. Translating it yields CASGRLGAQYF. The variable domain in full, completed from reference TRBV25-1 and TRBJ2-5, reads EADIYQTPRYLVIGTGKKITLECSQTMGHDKMYWYQQDPGMELHLIHYSYGVNSTEKGDLSSESTVSRIRTEHFPLTLESARPSHTSQYLCASGRLGAQYFGPGTRLLVL.

The rearrangement links TRBV27 to TRBJ2-2, with D maybe TRBD1 (5 bases). Per germline, CDR1 MNHEY and CDR2 SMNVEV (reference sequence). CDR3 size: 15 residues. Trimming cost V 5 bases and J 1 base, with 11 bases left between them. The CDR3 spells CASSPSTVNTGELFF. CDR3 in DNA: TGTGCCAGCAGTCCATCGACAGTGAACACCGGGGAGCTGTTTTTT.

The V call is TRBV7-2, the J call TRBJ1-5, with TRBD1 matching 10 bases. V trimming: 4 bases; J trimming: 0 bases; junction bases outside the gene matches: 9. The germline V gene has CDR1 SGHTA and CDR2 FQGNSA. There are 18 residues in the CDR3. Here the CDR3 DNA reads TGTGCCAGCAGCTCCGGGACAGGGGCGCCCTATAGCAATCAGCCCCAGCATTTT. This translates into CASSSGTGAPYSNQPQHF.

The chain has TRBV27 and TRBJ1-2; 7 bases match TRBD1. The CDR3 has 15 amino acids. V shed 5 bases, J shed 3 bases, and the junction held 9 bases outside the gene matches. Per germline, CDR1 MNHEY and CDR2 SMNVEV (reference sequence). The CDR3 loop is CASSTTTGRYYGYTF. CDR3 in DNA: TGTGCCAGCAGTACAACGACAGGGCGATACTATGGCTACACCTTC.

V usage is TRBV2 and J usage is TRBJ1-6, with D tentatively TRBD1 (6 bases). Germline assignment: CDR1 SNHLY and CDR2 FYNNEI. Deletions cut 7 bases from V and 0 bases from J, with 10 bases between. This CDR3 region has 15 residues. CDR3 DNA: TGTGCCAGCAAAAGACAGGCCTCCTATAATTCACCCCTCCACTTT. It yields the protein CASKRQASYNSPLHF.

The J gene is TRBJ2-3, the V gene TRBV18, with a possible D match to TRBD2 (6 bases). V was cut by 5 bases and J by 6 bases, with 15 bases left in between. This CDR3 has 14 residues. The germline CDR1 and CDR2 sequences are KGHSH and LQKENI. The CDR3 region is CASSSRDSADTQYF. The CDR3, as DNA: TGTGCCAGCTCATCCCGGGACTCCGCCGATACGCAGTATTTT.

The J gene is TRBJ1-3, the V gene TRBV2; no clear D gene. The length of the CDR3 is 13 residues. The V gene lost 8 bases and the J gene lost 0 bases, with 8 bases spanning the gap. Germline assignment: CDR1 SNHLY and CDR2 FYNNEI. Here the CDR3 reads CASGLASGNTIYF. CDR3 coding DNA: TGTGCCAGCGGCCTTGCCTCTGGAAACACCATATATTTT.

The rearrangement joins TRBV9 to TRBJ1-5; 8 bases match TRBD1. The V gene end was trimmed by 3 bases and the J gene end by 0 bases; junction bases not matched to a gene: 8. CDR3 size: 17 residues. CDR1 is SGDLS and CDR2 is YYNGEE in the germline V gene. The CDR3 loop reads CASSAGTGLYSNQPQHF. Written as DNA, the CDR3 is TGTGCCAGCAGCGCCGGGACAGGCCTCTATAGCAATCAGCCCCAGCATTTT.

The rearrangement uses TRBV6-2 or TRBV6-3 and TRBJ2-5, with TRBD2 matching 14 bases. V trimming: 6 bases; J trimming: 1 base; junction bases outside the gene matches: 7. Germline lookup yields CDR1 MNHEY and CDR2 SVGEGT. The CDR3 length is 17 residues. In nucleotides, the CDR3 is TGTGCCAGCAGCGGACTAGCGGGAGGATTCGGCCAAGAGACCCAGTACTTC. It encodes CASSGLAGGFGQETQYF.

The chain uses TRBV7-6 and TRBJ2-5; possible D gene TRBD1, 5 bases. From germline, CDR1 is SGHVS and CDR2 FNYEAQ. The CDR3 is made up of 16 amino acids. V lost 1 base and J lost 2, with 14 bases in between. CDR3 nucleotides: TGTGCCAGCAGCTTAGGGGGCAGCGTGGGGCAAGAGACCCAGTACTTC. Protein: CASSLGGSVGQETQYF.

The chain is built from TRBV29-1 and TRBJ1-3, with TRBD1 identical over 8 bases. V shed 6 bases, J shed 0 bases, and the junction held 7 bases outside the gene matches. CDR1 and CDR2 (germline): SQVTM, ANQGSEA. This CDR3 contains 15 residues. The CDR3 loop is CSVKATGVSGNTIYF. The CDR3 coding sequence is TGCAGCGTGAAAGCGACAGGGGTCTCTGGAAACACCATATATTTT.